A selection of T cell receptor beta chains follows, all from one sample in a study of blood T cells in healthy people across ages. One entry per CDR3 protein results from TCRdb running MiXCR on the 5' RACE reads. Of roughly 720,000 distinct CDR3 sequences in the sample, about 55% were seen once. The specimen was blood. The receptors shown here come from a man older than 75 in good health. Both conserved end residues are part of each CDR3. The D gene is left open where the match is weak. The size entry is marked missing in some rows and otherwise reads once, few, many or a size class.

d_call	v_call	clone_size	j_call	cdr3_nt	cdr3_aa
NA	TRBV27	few	TRBJ2-7	TGTGCCAGCAGTGCCGGGGAGATTTTCTACGAGCAGTACTTC	CASSAGEIFYEQYF
TRBD2	TRBV7-6	NA	TRBJ2-3	TGTGCCAGCTCGGGGGGGAGGGCCAAAGATACGCAGTATTTT	CASSGGRAKDTQYF
NA	TRBV2	few	TRBJ2-7	TGTGCCACCTCCCGTTACTTTCAGGGCGAGCAGTACTTC	CATSRYFQGEQYF
NA	TRBV14	NA	TRBJ1-1	TGTGCCAGCAGCCAACTAGAGGCCACTACTGAAGCTTTCTTT	CASSQLEATTEAFF
NA	TRBV3-1	few	TRBJ2-1	TGTGCCAGCAGCCAAGAACTGGGGACCTATTACAATGAGCAGTTCTTC	CASSQELGTYYNEQFF
NA	TRBV2	NA	TRBJ1-6	TGTGCCAGCAGTGTAACAGGGCTCAATTCACCCCTCCACTTT	CASSVTGLNSPLHF
TRBD1	TRBV3-1	few	TRBJ2-7	TGTGCCAGCAGCCAATGGGACAGGGGCCCACCCTACGAGCAGTACTTC	CASSQWDRGPPYEQYF
TRBD1	TRBV12-3/TRBV12-4	NA	TRBJ1-1	TGTGCCAGCAGGGGGACAGGGGAGGACACTGAAGCTTTCTTT	CASRGTGEDTEAFF
NA	TRBV27	NA	TRBJ2-7	TGTGCCAGCGCCCCTCTAGGAGACACCTACGAGCAGTACTTC	CASAPLGDTYEQYF
TRBD2	TRBV20-1	few	TRBJ2-3	TGCAGTGCTAACCCTGCGGGAGGTTGGGGCAGATACGCGTATTTT	CSANPAGGWGRYAYF
NA	TRBV29-1	NA	TRBJ1-4	TGCAGCGTTTCTGATATCCCGGGACGAGGCGATGAAAAACTGTTTTTT	CSVSDIPGRGDEKLFF
TRBD1	TRBV12-5	NA	TRBJ2-1	TGTGCTAGTGCCCCCGGGACAGGGGTGCATGAGCAGTTCTTC	CASAPGTGVHEQFF
TRBD2	TRBV7-2	NA	TRBJ2-7	TGTGCCAGCAGCTTAGCCGGGACTAGCGGGAGTTGGTCCTACGAGCAGTACTTC	CASSLAGTSGSWSYEQYF
NA	TRBV15	NA	TRBJ2-7	TGTGCCACCAGCAGAGAGCAGGGGGGTAACTACGAGCAGTACTTC	CATSREQGGNYEQYF
TRBD1	TRBV20-1	NA	TRBJ2-3	TGTAGTGCTAGAGATTCGGACAGGCTCACAGATACGCAGTATTTT	CSARDSDRLTDTQYF
NA	TRBV20-1	NA	TRBJ2-1	TGCAGTGCTTCCCCGGGGGGCGGGAGTAGGAATGAGCAGTTCTTC	CSASPGGGSRNEQFF
NA	TRBV7-9	NA	TRBJ1-6	TGTGCCAGCAGCCAAGGATGGCAGATTTCGGCCTCACCCCTCCACTTT	CASSQGWQISASPLHF
TRBD2	TRBV20-1	NA	TRBJ2-5	TGCAGTGCTCTCGGACTAGCGGGGGAGACCCAGTACTTC	CSALGLAGETQYF
NA	TRBV7-2	NA	TRBJ2-3	TGTGCCAGCAGCTTAAGTTTTGGGCGTACGCAGTATTTT	CASSLSFGRTQYF
NA	TRBV29-1	NA	TRBJ1-2	TGCAGCGTTGCCGCGGAGGGAGGGTATGGCTACACCTTC	CSVAAEGGYGYTF
TRBD1	TRBV5-1	NA	TRBJ2-4	TGCGCCAGCAGCGTCTACAGGGGGCGGGAAAACATTCAGTACTTC	CASSVYRGRENIQYF
NA	TRBV28	NA	TRBJ1-1	TGTGCCAGCACCTTGGGGCTAACTGAAGCTTTCTTT	CASTLGLTEAFF
TRBD1	TRBV6-5	NA	TRBJ1-5	TGTGCCAGCAGTCGGGGGACAGGGGGGAATCAGCCCCAGCATTTT	CASSRGTGGNQPQHF
NA	TRBV29-1	NA	TRBJ2-7	TGCAGCGTTATTTTTGCCGGTAGCTCCTACGAGCAGTACTTC	CSVIFAGSSYEQYF
NA	TRBV20-1	NA	TRBJ2-7	TGCAGTGCACCTAGACGGGGGAAAAGCTCCTACGAGCAGTACTTC	CSAPRRGKSSYEQYF
NA	TRBV3-1	NA	TRBJ2-5	TGTGCCAGCAGCATGGGGCCCGGGACCCAGTACTTC	CASSMGPGTQYF
NA	TRBV29-1	NA	TRBJ1-1	TGCAGCGCTGAAGGGAGGGGGGGGGCGGCTTTCTTT	CSAEGRGGAAFF
NA	TRBV5-1	NA	TRBJ1-1	TGCGCCAGCAGTCCTCCCGCGCGGCCCTTTTCTGAAGCTTTCTTT	CASSPPARPFSEAFF
NA	TRBV12-3/TRBV12-4	NA	TRBJ1-4	TGTGCCAGCAGTTTAAGGACGGGTAGTAATGAAAAACTGTTTTTT	CASSLRTGSNEKLFF
TRBD1	TRBV10-3	NA	TRBJ1-6	TGTGCCATCAGTACGACCGGGACAGGGGGGAATTCACCCCTCCACTTT	CAISTTGTGGNSPLHF
TRBD1	TRBV6-6	NA	TRBJ1-2	TGTGCCAGCAGTCCTGACAGGGGACCCGATTTTAACTATGGCTACACCTTC	CASSPDRGPDFNYGYTF
NA	TRBV5-1	NA	TRBJ2-5	TGCGCCAGCAGCTTGGGGACCCAAGAGACCCAGTACTTC	CASSLGTQETQYF
NA	TRBV20-1	NA	TRBJ2-7	TGCAGTGCTGTAGAAGGTGGGAGAGGAACCTACGAGCAGTACTTC	CSAVEGGRGTYEQYF
TRBD1	TRBV12-3/TRBV12-4	NA	TRBJ2-7	TGTGCCAGCAGACCGACAGGGATCCACGAGCAGTACTTC	CASRPTGIHEQYF
TRBD1	TRBV6-2/TRBV6-3	once	TRBJ2-7	TGTGCCAGCAGTTACCCCGACAGGGGAGGCTACGAGCAGTACTTC	CASSYPDRGGYEQYF
TRBD1	TRBV2	few	TRBJ2-1	TGTGCCAGCAGTTCCCAGGGGGTAGCGCCCTACAATGAGCAGTTCTTC	CASSSQGVAPYNEQFF
NA	TRBV20-1	NA	TRBJ2-7	TGCAGTGCTAGAGATCCGACAAAAGCAGACGAGCAGTACTTC	CSARDPTKADEQYF
TRBD2	TRBV27	NA	TRBJ2-7	TGTGCCAGCAGTTTATACGCCACTAGCGTATACGAGCAGTACTTC	CASSLYATSVYEQYF
TRBD1	TRBV7-9	NA	TRBJ2-1	TGTGCCAGCAGCTTAGATTTAGGGGACAGGGGAAACTACAATGAGCAGTTCTTC	CASSLDLGDRGNYNEQFF
TRBD1	TRBV29-1	NA	TRBJ2-3	TGCAGCGTTGACAGGACAGGGTTTTTTGACGCGTATTTT	CSVDRTGFFDAYF
TRBD1	TRBV10-2	NA	TRBJ1-2	TGCGCCAGCAGTGAAACAGGGGGCCGAAGCTATGGCTACACCTTC	CASSETGGRSYGYTF
TRBD2	TRBV7-2	many	TRBJ2-1	TGTGCCAGCAGCTTAGGGACTAGCGGGAGGCCCTCCTACAATGAGCAGTTCTTC	CASSLGTSGRPSYNEQFF
NA	TRBV2	few	TRBJ2-7	TGTGCCAGCAGTTCCCGGGCCGGGGGTTACGAGCAGTACTTC	CASSSRAGGYEQYF
NA	TRBV6-2/TRBV6-3	few	TRBJ2-7	TGTGCCAGCGGTGGACAGACCTACGAGCAGTACTTC	CASGGQTYEQYF
TRBD1	TRBV10-3	NA	TRBJ2-3	TGTGCCATCAGTTCCTACCTCGGACAGGGGGCTTTCAGATGCGCGTATTTT	CAISSYLGQGAFRCAYF
TRBD2	TRBV25-1	few	TRBJ2-2	TGTGCCAGCAGTCCAGGGACTAAGAACACCGGGGAGCTGTTTTTT	CASSPGTKNTGELFF
TRBD2	TRBV4-1	many	TRBJ2-1	TGCGCCAGCAGTCTAGGACTAGCGGGGACCTACAATGAGCAGTTCTTC	CASSLGLAGTYNEQFF
NA	TRBV11-3	NA	TRBJ2-7	TGTGCCAGCAGCTCCGGGGACTCTTTCGAGCAGTACTTC	CASSSGDSFEQYF
NA	TRBV5-1	NA	TRBJ2-1	TGCGCCAGCAGCTCCCCCGGGATGTACAATGAGCAGTTCTTC	CASSSPGMYNEQFF
NA	TRBV7-7	few	TRBJ1-5	TGTGCCAGCAGCGACGGTCTCAATCAGCCCCAGCATTTT	CASSDGLNQPQHF
NA	TRBV30	NA	TRBJ2-7	TGTGCCTGGGGGGCAGGGGTCCCCTCCGAGCAGTACTTC	CAWGAGVPSEQYF
TRBD2	TRBV7-2	NA	TRBJ2-7	TGTGCCAGCAGCTTTTTAGCGGGCGGCAGCTCCTACGAGCAGTACTTC	CASSFLAGGSSYEQYF
NA	TRBV7-6	few	TRBJ1-5	TGTGCCAGCAGCCTTTCTAATAGCAATCAGCCCCAGCATTTT	CASSLSNSNQPQHF
NA	TRBV9	NA	TRBJ1-5	TGTGCCAGCAGCGGGGGGGGAGGTGGTCCCCAGCATTTT	CASSGGGGGPQHF